This entry lists 25 T cell receptor beta chains sequenced from one sample in a study of shared clonotypes between healthy human individuals. TCRdb's copy holds only in-frame clones and misses some; the assay was immunoSEQ multiplex PCR. The table records around 980,000 clones, around 78% of them present only once. What was sequenced was memory CD4+ T cells from PBMCs. Subset noted: CD45RA-negative fraction. Every receptor here comes from a man between 18 and 29 years old in good health. Some clones in this sample may be carry-over from other donors' samples.

This clone was counted between two and nine times. This sample includes further DNA sequences coding for the same CDR3. The rearrangement joins TRBV29-1 to TRBJ2-7; either TRBD1 or TRBD2 may supply D (7 bases each). CDR3 length: 12 amino acids. The germline V and J ends were trimmed by 4 bases and 7 bases, with 14 bases remaining between them. Germline lookup yields CDR1 SQVTM and CDR2 ANQGSEA. The CDR3 protein is CSVAGGAREQYF. The CDR3 DNA reads as TGCAGCGTTGCAGGGGGGGCGCGGGAGCAGTACTTC.

V is TRBV5-1 and J is TRBJ1-5, with 7 bases identical to TRBD1. After removal of 1 base from V and 7 bases from J, the junction contained 8 bases not matched to a gene. Germline V CDR1 and CDR2: SGHRS, YFSETQ. This CDR3 spans 15 amino acids. CDR3 region: CASSLQGDPSQPQHF. DNA of the CDR3: TGCGCCAGCAGCTTGCAGGGGGACCCGAGCCAGCCCCAGCATTTT.

Only one count was recorded for this clone. J is TRBJ1-5 and V is TRBV10-1; no reliable D call. CDR1 WNHNN and CDR2 SYGVQD come from the germline V gene (reference sequence). V dropped 10 bases and J dropped 4 bases, with 17 bases sitting between them. The CDR3 contains 14 residues. CDR3 residues: CAIRGAQTNQPQHF. The CDR3 DNA is TGCGCCATTCGGGGAGCCCAGACGAATCAGCCCCAGCATTTT.

The chain has TRBV9 and TRBJ2-2; D gene ambiguous. Deletions cut 0 bases from V and 6 bases from J, with 6 bases between. The germline V gene has CDR1 SGDLS and CDR2 YYNGEE. The CDR3 is 13 amino acids. For the CDR3, the DNA is TGTGCCAGCAGCGTAGTGGGGTCCGGGGAGCTGTTTTTT. It yields the protein CASSVVGSGELFF.

The V gene is TRBV28, the J gene TRBJ1-4; a weak D match, TRBD1 (6 bases). Germline loops: CDR1 MDHEN, CDR2 SYDVKM. This CDR3 spans 14 amino acids. With 7 bases removed from V and 7 bases from J, the gap between germline ends came to 16 bases. The CDR3: CASTLARGGEKLFF. As DNA, the CDR3 is TGTGCCAGCACCCTGGCGAGGGGGGGTGAAAAACTGTTTTTT. The full variable domain, rest sourced from reference TRBV28 and TRBJ1-4, is DVKVTQSSRYLVKRTGEKVFLECVQDMDHENMFWYRQDPGLGLRLIYFSYDVKMKEKGDIPEGYSVSREKKERFSLILESASTNQTSMYLCASTLARGGEKLFFGSGTQLSVL.

This rearrangement joins TRBV4-1 to TRBJ1-5; D might be TRBD1 (5 bases). The V and J ends lost 0 bases and 6 bases respectively, with 15 bases between them. CDR1 is MGHRA and CDR2 is YSYEKL in the germline V gene. The CDR3 length is 16 residues. CDR3 coding DNA: TGCGCCAGCAGCCAAGATCTAGGGGCTGGCTTTCAGCCCCAGCATTTT. Its protein product is CASSQDLGAGFQPQHF.

The rearrangement joins TRBV30 to TRBJ1-4; D remains unclear. Deletions cut 0 bases from V and 0 bases from J, with 8 bases between. In germline, CDR1 is GTSNPN, CDR2 SVGIG (reference sequence). CDR3 size: 15 residues. In nucleotides, the CDR3 is TGTGCCTGGAGTGTATTCGGGTCAACTAATGAAAAACTGTTTTTT. It yields the protein CAWSVFGSTNEKLFF.

The gene calls are TRBV4-1 and TRBJ2-7; 8 bases map to TRBD1. Per germline, CDR1 MGHRA and CDR2 YSYEKL. V shed 3 bases, J shed 2 bases, and the junction held 3 bases outside the gene matches. This CDR3 spans 14 amino acids. CDR3: CASSHRDRPYEQYF. The CDR3, as DNA: TGCGCCAGCAGCCACCGGGACAGGCCCTACGAGCAGTACTTC.

Written as DNA, the CDR3 is TGCGCCAGCAACACAGGGCCGGGAGGCACAGATACGCAGTATTTT. Its translation is CASNTGPGGTDTQYF. The chain recombines TRBV10-1 with TRBJ2-3, with D possibly called TRBD1 or TRBD2 (6 bases each). Germline CDR1 and CDR2: WNHNN and SYGVQD (reference sequence). CDR3 length equals 15 residues. Trimming left V 7 bases short and J 1 base short, with 15 bases between.

The chain employs TRBV5-6 and TRBJ1-3, with 12 bases identical to TRBD1. This CDR3 has 15 amino acids. V lost 4 bases and J lost 4; bases outside the gene matches: 3. Germline CDR1 is SGHDT and CDR2 is YYEEEE. The CDR3 DNA sequence: TGTGCCAGCAGCCGGGACAGGGGGCTCGGAAACACCATATATTTT. This sequence encodes CASSRDRGLGNTIYF.

V is TRBV6-6 and J is TRBJ1-4, with D perhaps matching TRBD1 (6 bases). The CDR3 extends over 16 amino acids. Trimming removed 6 bases from V and 6 bases from J, with 20 bases in between. Germline CDR1 and CDR2: MNHNY and SVGAGI (reference sequence). CDR3 in amino acids: CASRGQIGQTDEKLFF. The CDR3 DNA is TGTGCCAGCAGGGGGCAAATTGGACAGACCGATGAAAAACTGTTTTTT.

This sequence joins TRBV19 and TRBJ2-7, with D perhaps matching TRBD2 (6 bases). Trimming took off 5 bases at V and 4 bases at J, with 15 bases between the two ends. The CDR3 totals 14 residues. Germline values: CDR1 LNHDA, CDR2 SQIVND (reference sequence). CDR3 residues: CASSVSGTSYEQYF. As DNA, the CDR3 is TGTGCCAGTAGTGTCTCCGGGACTTCTTACGAGCAGTACTTC.

V and J are TRBV27 and TRBJ1-2, with 7 bases that match TRBD1. This CDR3 has 16 amino acids. Germline trimming cut 1 base from V and 6 bases from J; bases unmatched to any gene: 11. The germline V gene encodes CDR1 MNHEY and CDR2 SMNVEV (reference sequence). In DNA, the CDR3 is TGTGCCAGCAGTTTATTATTCCCTACAGGGGTTAATGGCTACACCTTC. Protein product: CASSLLFPTGVNGYTF.

As to this clone: This likely reflects a read error, since a far larger clone is one base away. This chain uses TRBV5-4 with TRBJ2-3, with TRBD2 matching over 11 bases. The CDR3 consists of 15 residues. Germline V CDR1 and CDR2: SGHNT, YYREEE (reference sequence). Trimming removed 3 bases from V and 1 base from J; junction bases left unmatched: 1. The CDR3 DNA follows: TGTGCCAGCAGCTGGGGACTAGCGGGCACAGATACGCAGTATTTT. It translates to CASSWGLAGTDTQYF.

This sequence joins TRBV5-4 and TRBJ2-7; 9 bases agree with TRBD2. V was pared by 0 bases and J by 0 bases, with 4 bases of the junction left unmatched. Germline V gives CDR1 SGHNT, CDR2 YYREEE (reference sequence). This CDR3 has 16 amino acids. The CDR3 nucleotides are TGTGCCAGCAGCTTGGCTAGCGGGACAAGCTCCTACGAGCAGTACTTC. It codes for CASSLASGTSSYEQYF.

Comment on this clone: A much larger clonotype is one base distant, so this may be a read error. V gene TRBV7-2 combines with J gene TRBJ2-5; 9 bases align to TRBD2. V dropped 5 bases and J dropped 5; count of bases not matched to a gene: 3. CDR1 SGHTA and CDR2 FQGNSA come from the germline V gene. The length of the CDR3 is 13 residues. CDR3 in amino acids: CASSGGRGETQYF. The CDR3 DNA sequence: TGTGCCAGCAGCGGCGGGAGGGGTGAGACCCAGTACTTC.

This clone was detected ten times or more. The chain links TRBV20-1 to TRBJ2-1, with D unresolved. V gave up 3 bases and J gave up 7 bases, with 4 bases separating them. CDR1 is DFQATT and CDR2 is SNEGSKA in the germline V gene (reference sequence). This CDR3 is built from 10 residues. The CDR3 is CSASWNEQFF. The CDR3, as DNA: TGCAGTGCTAGTTGGAATGAGCAGTTCTTC.

The chain uses TRBV2 and TRBJ1-5; weak D call: TRBD1 (5 bases). V was pared by 4 bases and J by 6 bases, with 10 bases between. The CDR3 is 13 amino acids. CDR1 is SNHLY, CDR2 FYNNEI, per germline. CDR3: CASSAPGGQPQHF. Here the CDR3 DNA reads TGTGCCAGCAGTGCCCCCGGGGGTCAGCCCCAGCATTTT.

The chain joins TRBV7-9 to TRBJ1-1; D is unclear. The CDR3 covers 13 residues. CDR1 and CDR2 (germline): SEHNR, FQNEAQ (reference sequence). V was clipped by 5 bases and J by 6 bases, with 13 bases between them. The CDR3, as DNA: TGTGCCAGCAGCCCCCTCGGGGTCCCTGAAGCTTTCTTT. Its translation: CASSPLGVPEAFF.

V and J are TRBV11-3 and TRBJ2-2, with 10 bases fitting TRBD1. CDR3 size: 15 residues. Germline CDR1 reads SGHNT; CDR2 reads YENEEA. J was trimmed by 6 bases and V by 4 bases; bases with no gene match: 5. CDR3 in DNA: TGTGCCAGCAGCTGGGGACAGGGGAGGGCCGGGGAGCTGTTTTTT. Translation: CASSWGQGRAGELFF.

This clone was found once. The chain joins TRBV5-4 to TRBJ2-5, with D possibly being TRBD2 (7 bases). This CDR3 contains 14 residues. V was trimmed by 7 bases and J by 5 bases, leaving 18 bases between them. The V gene's germline CDR1 is SGHNT and CDR2 YYREEE (reference sequence). Here the CDR3 DNA reads TGTGCCAGCCATAACCGGGGGGCCCGTGAGACCCAGTACTTC. This translates into CASHNRGARETQYF.

The CDR3 DNA follows: TGTGCCAGCTCACCAGGGGGAGTGGATACGCAGTATTTT. It encodes CASSPGGVDTQYF. V usage is TRBV18 and J usage is TRBJ2-3; D possibly matches TRBD1 or TRBD2 (5 bases each). CDR3 length: 13 residues. Deletions cut 2 bases from V and 6 bases from J, with 9 bases between. Germline CDR1 and CDR2: KGHSH and LQKENI.

This clone was observed a few times. This rearrangement joins TRBV7-3 to TRBJ2-3; 12 positions agree with TRBD2. The length of the CDR3 is 17 residues. Trimming at V came to 1 base and at J to 3 bases, leaving 5 bases not matched to a gene. The germline gives CDR1 SGHTA, CDR2 FQGTGA. The CDR3, as DNA: TGTGCCAGCAGCTTAAGGCTAACTAGCGGGAGGACAGATACGCAGTATTTT. Its protein product is CASSLRLTSGRTDTQYF.

A few counts support this clone. This chain uses TRBV29-1 with TRBJ2-5; TRBD2 is a possible D gene (5 bases). The CDR3 runs to 13 residues. Germline V CDR1 and CDR2: SQVTM, ANQGSEA. Trimming removed 4 bases from V and 2 bases from J, with 11 bases in between. The CDR3 reads CSVVRVEQETQYF. CDR3 DNA sequence: TGCAGCGTTGTGAGGGTGGAGCAAGAGACCCAGTACTTC.

J is TRBJ1-4 and V is TRBV7-2; 9 nucleotides line up with TRBD1. The V and J ends lost 5 bases and 3 bases, in that order; junction bases with no gene match: 7. Germline V lookup: CDR1 SGHTA, CDR2 FQGNSA. The CDR3 covers 16 residues. CDR3 in amino acids: CASSPRRTGANEKLFF. CDR3 coding DNA: TGTGCCAGCAGCCCCCGTCGGACAGGGGCTAATGAAAAACTGTTTTTT.